The rows below give T cell receptor beta chains drawn from one sample of a study of early stage breast cancer tumors. The table came from immunoSEQ multiplex PCR; TCRdb's copy has only in-frame clones and leaves some out. The top ten clones hold about 4.4% of a sample with more than 65,000 clones, approximately 80% of them seen once. The material sequenced was blood. These receptors all stem from a person aged 35 to 50 with breast cancer. Both conserved end residues are part of each CDR3. D genes are given only for firm matches. Size is omitted from some rows. Given values are once, few, many or a class for expanded clones.

>TRBJ2-2|TRBV28|few|15|.
TGTGCCAGCAGTTTCATTCAGACCAACACCGGGGAGCTGTTTTTT
CASSFIQTNTGELFF
>TRBJ2-3|TRBV7-9|.|14|.
TGTGCCAGCAGCCTGGGACTCAGCACAGATACGCAGTATTTT
CASSLGLSTDTQYF
>TRBJ2-7|TRBV18|few|12|.
TGTGCCAGCTCACCGAGCTCCTACGAGCAGTACTTC
CASSPSSYEQYF
>TRBJ2-7|TRBV19|.|15|TRBD1
TGTGCCAGTAGTACGGCCGGGACAGGGGGCTACGAGCAGTACTTC
CASSTAGTGGYEQYF
>TRBJ1-2|TRBV7-9|.|18|TRBD1
TGTGCCAGCAGCCCCCGAGGGGGACAGGGGGCGTCGGACTATGGCTACACCTTC
CASSPRGGQGASDYGYTF
>TRBJ2-1|TRBV28|.|15|TRBD2
TGTGCCAGCAGTCTTACTAGCGGGAGGGCCGATGAGCAGTTCTTC
CASSLTSGRADEQFF
>TRBJ2-7|TRBV12-5|.|13|.
TGTGCTAGTGGTTTAGTCGGGTCGGGAGAGCAGTACTTC
CASGLVGSGEQYF
>TRBJ1-5|TRBV6-6|.|16|TRBD1
TGTGCCAGCAGTCCGCTGACAGGGGTTAGCAATCAGCCCCAGCATTTT
CASSPLTGVSNQPQHF
>TRBJ2-1|TRBV7-8|once|18|TRBD2
TGTGCCAGCAGCTTAGTGGCTAGCGGGATTGGGTCCTACAATGAGCAGTTCTTC
CASSLVASGIGSYNEQFF
>TRBJ1-1|TRBV12-5|.|12|.
TGTGCTAGTGGAACCTTCGGAACTGAAGCTTTCTTT
CASGTFGTEAFF
>TRBJ2-7|TRBV10-3|.|12|.
TGTGCCATCAGGGCGGGTCGGGACGAGCAGTACTTC
CAIRAGRDEQYF
>TRBJ2-7|TRBV18|.|15|TRBD1
TGTGCCAGCTCACCCGACAGGGGATCGGACTACGAGCAGTACTTC
CASSPDRGSDYEQYF
>TRBJ2-7|TRBV11-2|once|15|.
TGTGCCAGCAGCTTAGTCCGACAGACCTCCTACGAGCAGTACTTC
CASSLVRQTSYEQYF
>TRBJ2-2|TRBV11-2|.|13|.
TGTGCCAGCAGCTTTTGGGGCCTCGGGGAGCTGTTTTTT
CASSFWGLGELFF
>TRBJ2-7|TRBV6-1|few|11|.
TGTGCCAGCAGTCTACTAGCCCAGCAGTACTTC
CASSLLAQQYF
>TRBJ2-7|TRBV6-5|.|15|.
TGTGCCAGCAGTTACTCAACCCCCGGAGGACTCGAGCAGTACTTC
CASSYSTPGGLEQYF
>TRBJ2-7|TRBV2|once|12|.
TGTGCCAGCAGTGAGCAGATCTACGAGCAGTACTTC
CASSEQIYEQYF
>TRBJ1-2|TRBV28|.|13|.
TGTGCCAGCAGTTTAACCAGGGGATATGGCTACACCTTC
CASSLTRGYGYTF
>TRBJ1-5|TRBV19|few|12|.
TGTGCCAGTAGTATAGGGGCTCAGCCCCAGCATTTT
CASSIGAQPQHF
>TRBJ2-3|TRBV10-1|.|15|TRBD2
TGCGCCAGCAGCAGGACTAGCGGGAGCACAGATACGCAGTATTTT
CASSRTSGSTDTQYF
>TRBJ2-7|TRBV28|.|14|TRBD1
TGTGCCAGCGGCCGGGCGGACAGGGGAAACGAGCAGTACTTC
CASGRADRGNEQYF
>TRBJ2-7|TRBV7-8|.|15|TRBD1
TGTGCCAGCAGCTACCGGGACAGGACCTCCTACGAGCAGTACTTC
CASSYRDRTSYEQYF
>TRBJ2-2|TRBV21-1|.|17|.
TGTGCCAGCAGCAAACCACAGACAGGGTTTAGTGCCGGGGAGCTGTTTTTT
CASSKPQTGFSAGELFF
>TRBJ1-2|TRBV27|.|14|TRBD1
TGTGCCAGCAGTTTAGCCGGACAGGGCTATGGCTACACCTTC
CASSLAGQGYGYTF
>TRBJ2-5|TRBV11-2|once|13|.
TGTGCCAGCAGCCCCCAGTTACAAGAGACCCAGTACTTC
CASSPQLQETQYF
>TRBJ1-4|TRBV11-3|.|15|TRBD1
TGTGCCAGCTATTTGGGGGACAGCCCCAATGAAAAACTGTTTTTT
CASYLGDSPNEKLFF
>TRBJ2-3|TRBV30|.|14|.
TGTGCCTGGAGTCTAGGGTCACTCACAGATACGCAGTATTTT
CAWSLGSLTDTQYF
>TRBJ1-4|TRBV15|.|16|TRBD1
TGTGCCACCAGCAGAGATCCGGGACAGCGTAATGAAAAACTGTTTTTT
CATSRDPGQRNEKLFF
>TRBJ2-3|TRBV30|.|11|.
TGTGCCTGGGGAATCGCAGATACGCAGTATTTT
CAWGIADTQYF
>TRBJ2-2|TRBV6-5|.|14|.
TGTGCCAGCAGGGGGAGACAGACCACCGGGGAGCTGTTTTTT
CASRGRQTTGELFF
>TRBJ2-1|TRBV6-1|.|13|.
TGTGCCAGCAGTGAGTTACTCTACAATGAGCAGTTCTTC
CASSELLYNEQFF
>TRBJ1-1|TRBV28|once|14|.
TGTGCCAGCAGTTCCCGTGGCGGGAACACTGAAGCTTTCTTT
CASSSRGGNTEAFF
>TRBJ2-7|TRBV6-5|.|12|.
TGTGCCAGCAGCGATCGAGTTTTCGAGCAGTACTTC
CASSDRVFEQYF
>TRBJ1-2|TRBV9|.|14|.
TGTGCCAGCAGCGGGATGACAGGAATCAATGGCTACACCTTC
CASSGMTGINGYTF
>TRBJ1-1|TRBV5-4|.|13|.
TGTGCCAGCAGCCTCGAACGGGGCACTGAAGCTTTCTTT
CASSLERGTEAFF
>TRBJ1-5|TRBV19|.|15|.
TGTGCCAGTAGTATATTGGTGAATAGCAATCAGCCCCAGCATTTT
CASSILVNSNQPQHF
>TRBJ2-7|TRBV19|.|15|.
TGTGCCAGTAGTATACGCCATCAGGGCCTCTACGAGCAGTACTTC
CASSIRHQGLYEQYF
>TRBJ1-1|TRBV28|.|14|TRBD1
TGTGCCAGCAGGGGGACAGGGGAAAACACTGAAGCTTTCTTT
CASRGTGENTEAFF
>TRBJ1-1|TRBV15|.|14|.
TGTGCCACCAGCAGAAAAGCACAGGGAGCTGAAGCTTTCTTT
CATSRKAQGAEAFF
>TRBJ1-2|TRBV27|.|14|.
TGTGCCAGCAGTCTGGGGGTCGGTAACTATGGCTACACCTTC
CASSLGVGNYGYTF
>TRBJ2-5|TRBV7-6|.|20|TRBD2
TGTGCCAGCAGCTTAGAACCTTTGGGACTAGCGGGAGGGCCGGGAGAGACCCAGTACTTC
CASSLEPLGLAGGPGETQYF
>TRBJ2-7|TRBV11-2|.|14|.
TGTGCCAGCAGCTTAGGGCGAGCCTCCTACGAGCAGTACTTC
CASSLGRASYEQYF
>TRBJ2-1|TRBV30|.|13|TRBD2
TGTGCCTGGAGTACCCCGGGGGGTAGTGAGCAGTTCTTC
CAWSTPGGSEQFF
>TRBJ2-7|TRBV7-2|.|14|.
TGTGCCAGCAGCTTAGCGGGGGGATCCTACGAGCAGTACTTC
CASSLAGGSYEQYF
>TRBJ2-2|TRBV19|.|12|.
TGTGCCAGTAGTATCGAGGGCGGGGAGCTGTTTTTT
CASSIEGGELFF
>TRBJ2-7|TRBV5-4|.|12|.
TGTGCCAGCAGCTTGGTGCTGGGCGAGCAGTACTTC
CASSLVLGEQYF
>TRBJ1-4|TRBV7-9|.|13|.
TGTGCCAGCAGCCCCTCGAAGAGTGAAAAACTGTTTTTT
CASSPSKSEKLFF
>TRBJ2-7|TRBV30|.|16|TRBD2
TGTGCCTGGAGTGTTGCGTCGGGAGGGCCCTCCTACGAGCAGTACTTC
CAWSVASGGPSYEQYF